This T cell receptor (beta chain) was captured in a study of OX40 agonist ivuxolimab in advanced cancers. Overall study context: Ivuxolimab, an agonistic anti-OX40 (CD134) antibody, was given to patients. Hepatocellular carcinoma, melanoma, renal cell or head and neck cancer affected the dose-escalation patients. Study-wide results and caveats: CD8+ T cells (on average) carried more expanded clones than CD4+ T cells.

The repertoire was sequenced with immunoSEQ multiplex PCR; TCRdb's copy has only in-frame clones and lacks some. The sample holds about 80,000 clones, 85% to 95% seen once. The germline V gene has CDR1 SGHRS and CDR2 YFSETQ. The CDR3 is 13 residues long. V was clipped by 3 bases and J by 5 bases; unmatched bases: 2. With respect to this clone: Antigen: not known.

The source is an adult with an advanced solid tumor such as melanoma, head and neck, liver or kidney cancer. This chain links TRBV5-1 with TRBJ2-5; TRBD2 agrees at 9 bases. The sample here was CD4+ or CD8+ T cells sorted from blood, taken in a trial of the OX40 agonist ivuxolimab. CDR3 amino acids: CASSSAGGETQYF. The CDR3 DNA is TGCGCCAGCAGCTCCGCGGGAGGGGAGACCCAGTACTTC.